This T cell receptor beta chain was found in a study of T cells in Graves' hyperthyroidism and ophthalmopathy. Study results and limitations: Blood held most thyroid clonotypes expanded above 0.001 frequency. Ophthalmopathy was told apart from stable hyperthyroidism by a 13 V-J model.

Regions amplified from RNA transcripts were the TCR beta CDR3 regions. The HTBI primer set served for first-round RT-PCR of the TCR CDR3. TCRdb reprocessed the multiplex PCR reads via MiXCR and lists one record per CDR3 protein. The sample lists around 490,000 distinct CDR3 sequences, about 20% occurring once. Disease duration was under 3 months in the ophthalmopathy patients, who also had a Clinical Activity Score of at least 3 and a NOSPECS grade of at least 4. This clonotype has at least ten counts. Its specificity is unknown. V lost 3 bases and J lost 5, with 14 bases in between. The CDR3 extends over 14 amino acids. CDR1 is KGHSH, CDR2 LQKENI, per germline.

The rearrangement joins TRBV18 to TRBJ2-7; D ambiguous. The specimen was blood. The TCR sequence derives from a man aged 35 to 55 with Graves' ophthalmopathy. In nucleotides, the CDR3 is TGTGCCAGCTCACCCCGCGAACTCATAGACGAGCAGTACTTC. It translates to CASSPRELIDEQYF.